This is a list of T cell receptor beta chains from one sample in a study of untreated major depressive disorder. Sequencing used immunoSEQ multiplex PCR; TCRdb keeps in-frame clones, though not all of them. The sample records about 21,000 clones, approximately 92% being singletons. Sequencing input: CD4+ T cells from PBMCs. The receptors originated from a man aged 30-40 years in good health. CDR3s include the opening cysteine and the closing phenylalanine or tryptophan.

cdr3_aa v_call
CASSLDRSGQFF TRBV7-2
CSVALGMDQPQHF TRBV29-1
CASSAWGGKPGNTIYF TRBV25-1
CASSRRLAAYNEQFF TRBV7-3
CASRSGTYQPQHF TRBV27
CASSQSASGRAVYEQYF TRBV4-1
CASSPGKAANTGELFF TRBV4-3
CASSSGGTVSYEQYF TRBV5-1
CASSFRGFYGYTF TRBV7-2
CASSLGGTSGQYF TRBV7-2
CATSATGYAQPQHF TRBV15
CASSVESGRLVNEQFF TRBV9
CASRGLAVNEQFF TRBV2
CASSQDYGISTDTQYF TRBV4-1
CASSDAGGYGYTF TRBV6-6
CASSESGQDGYTF TRBV6-1
CASSLEGGGYTF TRBV11-2
CASSQGQGILYGYTF TRBV4-3